These T cell receptor beta chains were read from a single sample in a study of T cell responses to AZD1222 COVID-19 vaccine. Using immunoSEQ multiplex PCR, the repertoire was profiled, and TCRdb retains in-frame clones only, with some absent. The sample includes 7,500 to 9,500 clones, more than 75% of them seen just once. The material was peripheral blood, obtained 28 days after the second AZD1222 dose. The source is an adult who received the AZD1222 COVID-19 vaccine. The CDR3 runs from the conserved cysteine through the conserved F or W. D genes are given only for firm matches. Size values are once, few and many counts, or a class for expanded clones, and some rows have none.

len	abundance	v_gene	d_gene	j_gene	CDR3nt	CDR3aa
13	-	TRBV9	-	TRBJ1-2	TGTGCCAGCAGCGTAGAGGACAGCTATGGCTACACCTTC	CASSVEDSYGYTF
16	-	TRBV19	-	TRBJ2-2	TGTGCCAGTAGTTCCCGAGGGGGTATCGGCACCGGGGAGCTGTTTTTT	CASSSRGGIGTGELFF
13	-	TRBV11-3	-	TRBJ2-3	TGTGCCAGCAGCCCGAGACGGGAGGATACGCAGTATTTT	CASSPRREDTQYF
14	-	TRBV2	TRBD1	TRBJ1-2	TGTGCCAGCAGTCCCGGACAGGGGATATTTGGCTACACCTTC	CASSPGQGIFGYTF
12	-	TRBV7-2	-	TRBJ2-1	TGTGCCAGCAGCTTAGTGGTCGTAAAGCAGTTCTTC	CASSLVVVKQFF
11	-	TRBV2	-	TRBJ2-2	TGTGCCAGCGGGAGGACCGGGGAGCTGTTTTTT	CASGRTGELFF
12	-	TRBV11-1	-	TRBJ2-1	TGTGCCACCTCGGACGGAAACAATGAGCAGTTCTTC	CATSDGNNEQFF
15	-	TRBV18	-	TRBJ1-1	TGTGCCAGCTCACCATTCCGGGCAGCTGAGACTGAAGCTTTCTTT	CASSPFRAAETEAFF
11	once	TRBV5-1	-	TRBJ2-3	TGCGCCAGCAGCTTCGAGACAGTACGGTATTTT	CASSFETVRYF
14	-	TRBV10-3	TRBD1	TRBJ2-1	TGTGCCATCAGAGGGACAGGGGGCCACAATGAGCAGTTCTTC	CAIRGTGGHNEQFF
15	-	TRBV5-1	TRBD1	TRBJ2-3	TGCGCCAGCAGCGGGACAGGGCAACGTGGAGATACGCAGTATTTT	CASSGTGQRGDTQYF
14	-	TRBV5-4	-	TRBJ2-5	TGTGCCAGCAGCTTAAAACTAGCTGGTGAGACCCAGTACTTC	CASSLKLAGETQYF
16	-	TRBV28	TRBD1	TRBJ1-2	TGTGCCAGCAGTTCGACAGGGGGCCACGATGAGGGTGGCTACACCTTC	CASSSTGGHDEGGYTF
17	-	TRBV4-3	-	TRBJ1-3	TGCGCCAGCAGCCAAGATGCCCGCCGGGTGTCTGGAAACACCATATATTTT	CASSQDARRVSGNTIYF
12	-	TRBV6-5	-	TRBJ1-1	TGTGCCAGCATCTTACGGGGAGGTGAAGCTTTCTTT	CASILRGGEAFF
14	-	TRBV5-1	-	TRBJ1-2	TGCGCCAGCAGCTTGGATCAGGGTGGCTATGGCTACACCTTC	CASSLDQGGYGYTF
13	-	TRBV27	-	TRBJ1-5	TGTGCCAGCCAGAAAATACCAATTCAGCCCCAGCATTTT	CASQKIPIQPQHF
16	-	TRBV4-2	-	TRBJ1-1	TGTGCCAGCAGCCAAGTTAGCCAGACCTTGAACACTGAAGCTTTCTTT	CASSQVSQTLNTEAFF
14	-	TRBV5-1	TRBD1	TRBJ2-2	TGCGCCAGCACACCGGGACAGGGGGCCGGGGAGCTGTTTTTT	CASTPGQGAGELFF
14	-	TRBV19	-	TRBJ2-3	TGTGCCAGTAGTAAGTTCCAGGCTACAGATACGCAGTATTTT	CASSKFQATDTQYF
15	-	TRBV6-4	TRBD1	TRBJ1-2	TGTGCCAGCAGTGAATTCTTCGGACAGGGCTATGGCTACACCTTC	CASSEFFGQGYGYTF
16	-	TRBV2	-	TRBJ1-5	TGTGCCAGCAGTGCGGGTATAGGGTTGGGCAATCAGCCCCAGCATTTT	CASSAGIGLGNQPQHF
14	few	TRBV7-8	-	TRBJ1-5	TGTGCCAGCAGCTTTGACGGTCGCAATCAGCCCCAGCATTTT	CASSFDGRNQPQHF
15	-	TRBV28	-	TRBJ1-5	TGTGCCAGCAGGCGGGTTTCGGGCCCCAATCAGCCCCAGCATTTT	CASRRVSGPNQPQHF
12	-	TRBV11-1	-	TRBJ1-2	TGTGCCAGCAGCTTGGGGCGCAGAGGCTACACCTTC	CASSLGRRGYTF